The T cell receptor beta chain described here comes from a study of T cell repertoires in cytomegalovirus infection. Study-wide context: Recently identified HLA-C-restricted CMV epitopes and well-studied HLA-B-restricted CMV epitopes were used by the study.

Whole-study findings and limits: HLA-C-restricted, CMV-specific TCR beta clonotypes were dominant ex vivo. Public TCR beta family frequency separated CMV-and-HLA carriers, including in an independent cohort.

TCRdb re-called the reads through MiXCR, storing one row per CDR3 protein. The table includes around 200,000 distinct CDR3 sequences, 35% to 40% detected once. Details on this clonotype: Its antigen is currently unknown.

Per germline, CDR1 SGHTA and CDR2 FQGTGA. The CDR3 runs to 15 residues. V gave up 5 bases and J gave up 5 bases; unmatched junction bases: 12. The sequencing here drew on CD8+ T cells from cultured PBMCs, taken from culture after CMV antigen stimulation. The chain combines TRBV7-3 with TRBJ2-7, with 7 positions matching TRBD2. The source is a human donor in good health (CMV status not recorded). Some clones in this sample may be carry-over from other donors' samples. The CDR3 DNA reads as TGTGCCAGCAGCCCCACGAGAGCGGGATATAACGAGCAGTACTTC. It encodes CASSPTRAGYNEQYF.